This T cell receptor beta chain was sequenced for a study of beta chain features in type 1 diabetes. Findings and limits, study-wide: For patients, the naive, central memory and Treg TCRB repertoires appeared more alike than for healthy donors. Insertions were fewer and deletions more numerous at VDJ junctions in type 1 diabetes patients. In every one of the four CD4+ subsets, TCRB CDR3s were moderately but significantly shorter in Type 1 diabetes patients. A potential influence of HLA type upon TCRB rearrangement remained unresolved herein.

Sequenced material consisted of expressed TCRB transcripts (all of the isolated RNA was reverse transcribed). TCRdb keeps only in-frame clones here, not all; method: immunoSEQ multiplex PCR. The sample carries 450,000 to 550,000 clones, around 30% recorded once. This CDR3 is built from 15 residues. Germline V lookup: CDR1 SGHRS, CDR2 YFSETQ. With V trimmed by 0 bases and J by 5 bases, 0 bases remained unmatched. Regarding this clone: Its antigen is undetermined. This sample also contains other DNA sequences that code for the same CDR3.

The sequencing input was naive CD4+ T cells from blood. The chain couples TRBV5-1 to TRBJ2-3, with 13 bases aligning to TRBD2. The receptor comes from a man between 18 and 35 years old in good health. For the CDR3, the DNA is TGCGCCAGCAGCTTGGGACTAGCGGGAGGAGATACGCAGTATTTT. Encoded protein: CASSLGLAGGDTQYF. The full variable domain, in which reference TRBV5-1 and TRBJ2-3 provide the parts outside the CDR3, is KAGVTQTPRYLIKTRGQQVTLSCSPISGHRSVSWYQQTPGQGLQFLFEYFSETQRNKGNFPGRFSGRQFSNSRSEMNVSTLELGDSALYLCASSLGLAGGDTQYFGPGTRLTVL.